This T cell receptor (beta chain) comes out of a study of cytomegalovirus exposure and HLA in healthy donors. Findings and caveats of the study: Specificity of a few CMV-associated chains for CMV antigens was verified in vitro. Cytomegalovirus status was reportedly diagnosed by the classifier with high sensitivity and specificity. Based on reports, TCR beta sequences accurately predicted HLA-A and HLA-B alleles for most subjects. The listing of roughly 160 TCR beta chains classed them as cytomegalovirus-associated.

The CDR3 totals 16 residues. From germline, CDR1 is MNHEY and CDR2 SVGAGI. The V gene end was trimmed by 2 bases and the J gene end by 0 bases; junction bases not matched to a gene: 3. A remark on this clone: The antigen is unknown.

PCR employed 60 Vbeta and 13 Jbeta primers. Some clones are missing from TCRdb's copy, which holds only in-frame ones; the method was immunoSEQ multiplex PCR. Its clone listing holds 30,000 to 40,000 clones. This chain links TRBV6-5 with TRBJ2-2, with 7 bases aligning to TRBD1. The sequence came from a woman in her thirties or forties in good health and CMV-seropositive. The material sequenced was PBMCs. CDR3 protein: CASSYRQGANTGELFF. The CDR3 DNA sequence: TGTGCCAGCAGTTACCGACAGGGCGCGAACACCGGGGAGCTGTTTTTT.